The following is a T cell receptor (beta chain) sequence with its context. Its antigen is still unknown. The data were obtained in a study of cytomegalovirus exposure and HLA in healthy donors. About the study: Findings of an earlier analysis included some 120 million unique TCR beta sequences from roughly 200 million T cells.

PCR amplification relied on 60 Vbeta primers (plus 13 Jbeta primers). Data came from immunoSEQ multiplex PCR; TCRdb stores just in-frame clones and leaves some out. The data hold some 110,000 clones, with roughly 80% observed a single time. Germline CDR1 is LNHDA and CDR2 is SQIVND (reference sequence). V shed 1 base and J shed 2 bases, with 9 bases lying between them. The CDR3 loop spans 15 amino acids. Study-wide results and caveats: An analysis that came later showed most CMV-associated TCR beta chains appearing HLA-restricted. A highly shared variant cluster was judged a likely technical artifact.

Sequencing input: PBMCs. The chain couples TRBV19 to TRBJ1-3; D remains unclear. The clonotype originates from a man over 45 in good health and CMV-seropositive. CDR3: CASSIVAAPGNTIYF. CDR3 coding DNA: TGTGCCAGTAGTATAGTTGCGGCCCCTGGAAACACCATATATTTT.